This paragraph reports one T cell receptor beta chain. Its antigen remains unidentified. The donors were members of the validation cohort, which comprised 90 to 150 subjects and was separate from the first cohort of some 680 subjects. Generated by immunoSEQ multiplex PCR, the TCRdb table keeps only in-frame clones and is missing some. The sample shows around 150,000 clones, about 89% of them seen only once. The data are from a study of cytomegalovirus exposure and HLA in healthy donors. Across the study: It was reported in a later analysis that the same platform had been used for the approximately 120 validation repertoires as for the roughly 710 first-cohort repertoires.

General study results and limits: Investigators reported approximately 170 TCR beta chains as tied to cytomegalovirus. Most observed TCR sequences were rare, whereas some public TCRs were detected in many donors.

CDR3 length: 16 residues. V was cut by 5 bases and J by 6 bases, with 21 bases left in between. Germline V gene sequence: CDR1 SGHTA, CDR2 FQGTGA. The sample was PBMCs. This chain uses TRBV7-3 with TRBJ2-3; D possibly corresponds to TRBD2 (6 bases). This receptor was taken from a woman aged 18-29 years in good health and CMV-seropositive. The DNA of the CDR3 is TGTGCCAGCAGCCTCGCCCAAACGGGAGAGTCGGATACGCAGTATTTT. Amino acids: CASSLAQTGESDTQYF.